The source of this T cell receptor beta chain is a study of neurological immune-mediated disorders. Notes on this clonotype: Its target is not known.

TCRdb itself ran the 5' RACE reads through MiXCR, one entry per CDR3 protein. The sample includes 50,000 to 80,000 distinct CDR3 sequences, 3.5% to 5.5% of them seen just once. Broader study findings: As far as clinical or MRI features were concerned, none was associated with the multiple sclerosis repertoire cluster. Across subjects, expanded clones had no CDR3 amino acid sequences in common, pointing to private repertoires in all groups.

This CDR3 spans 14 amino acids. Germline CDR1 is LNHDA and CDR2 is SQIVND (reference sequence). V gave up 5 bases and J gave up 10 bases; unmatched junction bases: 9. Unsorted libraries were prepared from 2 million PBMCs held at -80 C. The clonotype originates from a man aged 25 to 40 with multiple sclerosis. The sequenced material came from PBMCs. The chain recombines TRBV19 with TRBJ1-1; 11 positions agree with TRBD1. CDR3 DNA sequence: TGTGCCAGTAGTCCTCGGACAGGGGGCTCCGCAGCTTTCTTT. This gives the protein CASSPRTGGSAAFF.